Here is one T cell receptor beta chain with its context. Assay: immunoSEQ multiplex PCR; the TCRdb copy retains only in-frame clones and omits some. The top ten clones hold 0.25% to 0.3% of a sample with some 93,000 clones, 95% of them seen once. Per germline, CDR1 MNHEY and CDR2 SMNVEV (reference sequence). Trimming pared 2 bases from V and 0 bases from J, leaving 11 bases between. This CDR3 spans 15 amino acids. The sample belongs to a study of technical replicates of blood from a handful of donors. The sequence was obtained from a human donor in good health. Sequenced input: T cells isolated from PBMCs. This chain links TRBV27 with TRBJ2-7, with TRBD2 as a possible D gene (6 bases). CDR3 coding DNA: TGTGCCAGCAGTTTAGGTCGCGGGGACTCCTACGAGCAGTACTTC. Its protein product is CASSLGRGDSYEQYF.